This is a list of T cell receptor beta chains from one sample in a study of blood T cell repertoires in COVID-19. The data were produced by immunoSEQ multiplex PCR, yet TCRdb's version contains in-frame clones alone and is incomplete. The sample yields 50,000 to 65,000 clones, approximately 83% seen once. The sequencing input was peripheral blood. These receptors all come from a man aged 35-49 years with acute or convalescent COVID-19. Both conserved end residues are part of each CDR3. Clone size is given for some rows only: seen once, a few or many times, or a class if the clone is expanded.

j_call,v_call,clone_size,cdr3_aa
TRBJ2-7,TRBV5-5,NA,CASSFTGTSSEQYF
TRBJ2-1,TRBV13,NA,CASSIRAGAGYNEQFF
TRBJ2-5,TRBV2,NA,CASSETVGGETQYF
TRBJ2-7,TRBV5-4,NA,CASSLDPRGLYEQYF
TRBJ1-1,TRBV19,NA,CASSTGFGNTEAFF
TRBJ2-2,TRBV5-5,NA,CASSGRGNTGELFF
TRBJ1-1,TRBV7-2,NA,CASSPPRRDTEAFF
TRBJ2-2,TRBV9,NA,CATGNRANTGELFF
TRBJ2-7,TRBV24-1,NA,CATSDRTGGEEQYF
TRBJ2-7,TRBV29-1,NA,CSVRGAAGEQYF
TRBJ2-1,TRBV2,NA,CASSPLLGQGSYNEQFF
TRBJ2-5,TRBV6-2/TRBV6-3,NA,CASSHAGGADQETQYF
TRBJ1-2,TRBV19,NA,CASRDSRPYGYTF
TRBJ2-3,TRBV28,NA,CASRRLSTDTQYF
TRBJ2-7,TRBV10-3,NA,CAISERQGEYEQYF
TRBJ1-1,TRBV7-3,NA,CASSDRGRDTEAFF
TRBJ1-2,TRBV6-1,NA,CASSEVLGGVYGYTF
TRBJ1-2,TRBV6-5,NA,CASSQQGSYGYTF
TRBJ1-3,TRBV5-6,NA,CASSLLESGNTIYF
TRBJ1-5,TRBV12-3/TRBV12-4,NA,CASRTGKNQPQHF
TRBJ1-4,TRBV30,NA,CAGGTVFNEKLFF
TRBJ1-5,TRBV15,few,CATSRDDRGQPQHF
TRBJ2-3,TRBV7-2,NA,CASNNRRDTQYF
TRBJ2-7,TRBV12-3/TRBV12-4,NA,CASSVEDRIRQYF
TRBJ1-1,TRBV6-5,few,CASSSRQNLNTEAFF
TRBJ1-3,TRBV6-5,NA,CASSYTLLGAGNTIYF
TRBJ1-1,TRBV30,NA,CAWGEWGRLNTEAFF
TRBJ2-2,TRBV7-8,medium-sized,CASSEVVAGGTGELFF
TRBJ2-3,TRBV3-1/TRBV3-2,NA,CASSQDIPSGAGYTDTQYF
TRBJ1-1,TRBV2,NA,CASRPGEGVAEAFF
TRBJ2-4,TRBV28,NA,CASSPPPGTGENIQYF
TRBJ1-1,TRBV6-2/TRBV6-3,NA,CASSYSPRVEAFF
TRBJ1-3,TRBV27,NA,CASSLLGAGNTIYF
TRBJ2-3,TRBV30,NA,CASSRVGTDTQYF
TRBJ2-6,TRBV5-5,NA,CASSDRGLSGANVLTF
TRBJ2-1,TRBV2,NA,CASRGQYNEQFF
TRBJ2-7,TRBV7-9,NA,CASSLQWEEGYEQYF
TRBJ1-4,TRBV3-1/TRBV3-2,NA,CASSQVGINEKLFF
TRBJ2-1,TRBV21-1,NA,CASTGEGDSTNEQFF
TRBJ2-5,TRBV18,NA,CASSPSTGGETQYF
TRBJ1-2,TRBV15,NA,CATSSTYLEYNGYTF
TRBJ1-1,TRBV13,NA,CASSGQGFRTTEAFF
TRBJ2-1,TRBV3-1/TRBV3-2,few,CASSQVRGVSNEQFF
TRBJ1-2,TRBV2,few,CASRVLNREYTF
TRBJ2-3,TRBV2,NA,CASRLTTASTDTQYF
TRBJ2-7,TRBV5-5,NA,CASETRTGNYEQYF
TRBJ2-3,TRBV2,NA,CASSDGTSRGDTQYF
TRBJ1-1,TRBV4-1,NA,CASSQDGGQGVSTEAFF
TRBJ2-3,TRBV30,NA,CAWAQTSGGADTQYF
TRBJ2-1,TRBV24-1,once,CATSDSTSADLNEQFF
TRBJ2-1,TRBV6-4,NA,CASSDAAGGNNEQFF
TRBJ1-2,TRBV29-1,NA,CSVQLQGGYTF
TRBJ1-5,TRBV7-3,NA,CASSLATNQPQHF